This T cell receptor beta chain is from a study of early T cells in non-severe SARS-CoV-2 infection. Study context: Sequenced material consisted of bulk RNA (from unsorted whole blood), and chains were unpaired. General study results and limits: There was a bias toward anti-spike CD8 responses in VDJdb matching, which missed private and CD4 specificities.

V lost 3 bases, J lost 6 bases, and 12 bases lay in between. There are 13 residues in the CDR3. Germline V CDR1 and CDR2: KGHSH, LQKENI. This clonotype was picked up many times. What it recognizes is unknown. Unique molecular identifiers were affixed to single, distinct cDNA molecules. TCRdb called the 5' RACE reads again in MiXCR, with one record for every CDR3 protein. The sample comprises some 87,000 distinct CDR3 sequences, roughly 13% of which are singletons, and more than 1.2% rests with the top ten. The source material was whole blood. The chain combines TRBV18 with TRBJ2-7; D may be TRBD1 or TRBD2 (6 bases each). The receptor was isolated from an adult who was a healthcare worker with PCR-confirmed SARS-CoV-2 infection or an uninfected control (not recorded which). The CDR3 loop reads CASSPSGAGEQYF. In DNA, the CDR3 is TGTGCCAGCTCACCGTCGGGGGCAGGCGAGCAGTACTTC.